The source of this T cell receptor beta chain is a study of T-cell reconstitution after alpha-beta-depleted transplantation in children. Preparation of the TCRbeta library involved a method that used unique molecular identifiers. TCRdb redid the calling of the PCR reads with MiXCR, one entry per CDR3 protein. This sample has approximately 640,000 distinct CDR3 sequences, with 16% found just once. The V segment lost 6 bases and the J segment 1 base; nucleotides outside the gene matches: 13. CDR1 and CDR2 (germline): DFQATT, SNEGSKA (reference sequence). The CDR3 has 16 amino acids. The table lists this clonotype with many counts.

The J gene is TRBJ2-3, the V gene TRBV20-1; 7 nucleotides align to TRBD2. The starting material was PBMCs from the stem cell graft donor, obtained from the stem cell graft. The source of this sequence is a human donor who donated a stem cell graft to a child with acute myeloid leukemia. The CDR3 loop reads CSAAGGSGLGTDTQYF. In DNA, the CDR3 is TGCAGTGCCGCCGGGGGTAGCGGGTTGGGCACAGATACGCAGTATTTT.